This entry features one T cell receptor beta chain sequence. Its antigen remains unknown. The CDR3 sequence is 11 residues long. V was clipped by 6 bases and J by 2 bases, with 8 bases between them. CDR1 is DFQATT and CDR2 is SNEGSKA in the germline V gene (reference sequence). Only in-frame clones appear in the TCRdb table, and some are missing; sequencing was by immunoSEQ multiplex PCR. Of under 70,000 clones listed, 80% to 95% were seen once; the top ten hold about 2.2%. The source of the sample is a study of lymphopenia after photon versus proton radiotherapy. Broader study findings: After the lymphocyte nadir, photon-treated repertoires showed oligoclonal expansion, especially of CD8+ Temra cells. Photon-treated patients lost naive T cells and TCR diversity; proton-treated stayed stable. Better survival with proton therapy was suggested as possible, not demonstrated. A bigger post-nadir fall in TCR diversity correlated inversely with survival time in deceased patients.

This TCR derives from a woman in her 40s with cholangiocarcinoma. The chain has TRBV20-1 and TRBJ2-7; a weak D match, TRBD2 (5 bases). The sequences come from peripheral blood, collected from a patient treated with photon-based radiotherapy. CDR3: CSALGTYEQYF. The CDR3, as DNA: TGCAGTGCGCTCGGGACCTACGAGCAGTACTTC.